A selection of T cell receptor beta chains follows, all from one sample in a study of cytomegalovirus exposure and HLA in healthy donors. Data came from immunoSEQ multiplex PCR; TCRdb stores just in-frame clones and leaves some out. This sample has over 150,000 clones, with 80% found just once. Sequencing was carried out using PBMCs. These receptors came from a man younger than 45 in good health and CMV-seropositive. Both conserved end residues are part of each CDR3. A D gene is named only where the DNA matches it firmly. Clone size appears in some rows only: once, few, many, or a class for an expanded clone.

abundance: once; len: 13; v_gene: TRBV19; j_gene: TRBJ2-3; d_gene: NA; CDR3aa: CASSPTSTDTQYF
abundance: NA; len: 17; v_gene: TRBV2; j_gene: TRBJ2-1; d_gene: NA; CDR3aa: CASSLGGSSSSYNEQFF
abundance: once; len: 14; v_gene: TRBV27; j_gene: TRBJ1-2; d_gene: NA; CDR3aa: CASKIGALNYGYTF
abundance: NA; len: 14; v_gene: TRBV6-5; j_gene: TRBJ2-7; d_gene: TRBD1; CDR3aa: CASSYSGTGYEQYF
abundance: NA; len: 14; v_gene: TRBV6-6; j_gene: TRBJ2-5; d_gene: NA; CDR3aa: CASSYLQAGETQYF
abundance: NA; len: 14; v_gene: TRBV19; j_gene: TRBJ2-5; d_gene: TRBD2; CDR3aa: CASRLAGGGETQYF
abundance: NA; len: 16; v_gene: TRBV2; j_gene: TRBJ2-7; d_gene: TRBD2; CDR3aa: CASSTPGLAGVYEQYF
abundance: NA; len: 14; v_gene: TRBV10-2; j_gene: TRBJ2-3; d_gene: NA; CDR3aa: CASSLSPSTDTQYF
abundance: few; len: 14; v_gene: TRBV5-1; j_gene: TRBJ1-4; d_gene: TRBD1; CDR3aa: CASGLGTGNEKLFF
abundance: NA; len: 16; v_gene: TRBV7-9; j_gene: TRBJ2-3; d_gene: TRBD2; CDR3aa: CASSLDKREGTDTQYF
abundance: NA; len: 15; v_gene: TRBV11-3; j_gene: TRBJ2-1; d_gene: TRBD2; CDR3aa: CASSFHPGGANEQFF
abundance: NA; len: 11; v_gene: TRBV20-1; j_gene: TRBJ1-1; d_gene: NA; CDR3aa: CSVEGDTEAFF
abundance: NA; len: 12; v_gene: TRBV7-9; j_gene: TRBJ2-7; d_gene: NA; CDR3aa: CSSSFDSYEQYF
abundance: NA; len: 16; v_gene: TRBV7-2; j_gene: TRBJ1-3; d_gene: NA; CDR3aa: CASSLVPQGSGNTIYF
abundance: NA; len: 13; v_gene: TRBV6-1; j_gene: TRBJ2-7; d_gene: TRBD1; CDR3aa: CASSRDRTYEQYF
abundance: NA; len: 17; v_gene: TRBV19; j_gene: TRBJ1-1; d_gene: NA; CDR3aa: CASSIWGRSRMNTEAFF
abundance: NA; len: 16; v_gene: TRBV14; j_gene: TRBJ1-3; d_gene: NA; CDR3aa: CASSQVHRGSGNTIYF
abundance: NA; len: 13; v_gene: TRBV6-5; j_gene: TRBJ1-2; d_gene: NA; CDR3aa: CASSPERDYGYTF
abundance: NA; len: 13; v_gene: TRBV5-1; j_gene: TRBJ1-2; d_gene: NA; CDR3aa: CASSLAGNYGYTF
abundance: NA; len: 15; v_gene: TRBV5-6; j_gene: TRBJ1-1; d_gene: NA; CDR3aa: CASSSTGLMNTEAFF
abundance: NA; len: 14; v_gene: TRBV25-1; j_gene: TRBJ2-7; d_gene: NA; CDR3aa: CASSPRSGPYEQYF
abundance: NA; len: 15; v_gene: TRBV10-3; j_gene: TRBJ2-5; d_gene: TRBD2; CDR3aa: CAISEAGGREETQYF
abundance: once; len: 14; v_gene: TRBV5-1; j_gene: TRBJ2-7; d_gene: NA; CDR3aa: CASSSGTSLYEQYF
abundance: NA; len: 15; v_gene: TRBV7-9; j_gene: TRBJ1-5; d_gene: TRBD1; CDR3aa: CASSLAGTENQPQHF
abundance: NA; len: 15; v_gene: TRBV27; j_gene: TRBJ1-2; d_gene: NA; CDR3aa: CASSLFGSLDYGYTF
abundance: NA; len: 19; v_gene: TRBV27; j_gene: TRBJ2-7; d_gene: TRBD2; CDR3aa: CASSLSGLADSAGGYEQYF
abundance: NA; len: 14; v_gene: TRBV28; j_gene: TRBJ1-2; d_gene: TRBD1; CDR3aa: CASSLSGGDYGYTF
abundance: NA; len: 14; v_gene: TRBV7-2; j_gene: NA; d_gene: TRBD2; CDR3aa: CASSSRLAGETQYF
abundance: NA; len: 11; v_gene: TRBV28; j_gene: TRBJ2-3; d_gene: NA; CDR3aa: CASSFLDTQYF
abundance: once; len: 16; v_gene: TRBV29-1; j_gene: TRBJ2-1; d_gene: TRBD2; CDR3aa: CSVNPGLVASGIEQFF
abundance: NA; len: 11; v_gene: TRBV20-1; j_gene: TRBJ1-2; d_gene: NA; CDR3aa: CSARNSYGYPF
abundance: few; len: 15; v_gene: TRBV19; j_gene: TRBJ2-2; d_gene: NA; CDR3aa: CASTMSMGGPGELFF
abundance: few; len: 15; v_gene: TRBV28; j_gene: TRBJ1-3; d_gene: TRBD1; CDR3aa: CASSSRGLSGNTIYF
abundance: NA; len: 14; v_gene: TRBV5-1; j_gene: NA; d_gene: TRBD2; CDR3aa: CASSIAGGPNEQYF
abundance: NA; len: 17; v_gene: TRBV7-2; j_gene: TRBJ1-2; d_gene: TRBD1; CDR3aa: CASSLAGGWGQSYGYTF
abundance: NA; len: 15; v_gene: TRBV5-1; j_gene: TRBJ2-1; d_gene: TRBD1; CDR3aa: CASSLEGTGGLEWFF
abundance: NA; len: 14; v_gene: TRBV28; j_gene: TRBJ2-1; d_gene: NA; CDR3aa: CASRRQELYNEQFF
abundance: NA; len: 14; v_gene: TRBV11-3; j_gene: TRBJ2-7; d_gene: TRBD2; CDR3aa: CASSTSGRSYEQYF
abundance: NA; len: 14; v_gene: TRBV18; j_gene: TRBJ2-4; d_gene: TRBD1; CDR3aa: CASSPPTGQDIQYF
abundance: NA; len: 13; v_gene: TRBV19; j_gene: TRBJ2-5; d_gene: NA; CDR3aa: CASSKSHGETQYF
abundance: once; len: 15; v_gene: TRBV6-6; j_gene: TRBJ1-2; d_gene: TRBD1; CDR3aa: CASSYSLGQGYGYTF
abundance: NA; len: 16; v_gene: TRBV2; j_gene: TRBJ2-4; d_gene: NA; CDR3aa: CASSDWGVSGKNIQYF
abundance: NA; len: 13; v_gene: TRBV6-6; j_gene: TRBJ2-5; d_gene: TRBD1; CDR3aa: CASSYRTGEEQYF
abundance: NA; len: 13; v_gene: TRBV6-4; j_gene: TRBJ2-1; d_gene: NA; CDR3aa: CASSVRWGDEQFF
abundance: NA; len: 15; v_gene: TRBV7-6; j_gene: TRBJ2-5; d_gene: NA; CDR3aa: CASSLVEGAKETQYF
abundance: once; len: 11; v_gene: TRBV11-2; j_gene: TRBJ1-1; d_gene: NA; CDR3aa: CASRRKRAAFF
abundance: NA; len: 15; v_gene: TRBV6-5; j_gene: TRBJ2-1; d_gene: NA; CDR3aa: CASSYSQSGYNEQFF